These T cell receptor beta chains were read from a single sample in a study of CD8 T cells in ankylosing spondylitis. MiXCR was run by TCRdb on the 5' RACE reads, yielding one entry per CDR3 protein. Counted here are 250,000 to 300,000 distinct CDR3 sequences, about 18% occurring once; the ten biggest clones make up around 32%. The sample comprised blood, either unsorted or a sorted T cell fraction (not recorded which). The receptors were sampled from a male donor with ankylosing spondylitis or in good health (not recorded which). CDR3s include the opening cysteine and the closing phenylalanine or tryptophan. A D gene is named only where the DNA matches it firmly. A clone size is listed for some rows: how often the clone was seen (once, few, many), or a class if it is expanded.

CDR3 protein: CASSPTRDFLSEQYF
CDR3 DNA: TGTGCCAGCAGCCCCACCCGGGACTTCCTATCCGAGCAGTACTTC
D gene: NA
clone size: once
V gene: TRBV7-9
J gene: TRBJ2-7

CDR3 protein: CSVEGWTDKNTEAFF
CDR3 DNA: TGCAGCGTTGAGGGTTGGACGGACAAGAACACTGAAGCTTTCTTT
D gene: NA
clone size: many
V gene: TRBV29-1
J gene: TRBJ1-1

CDR3 protein: CASSPSADNTGELFF
CDR3 DNA: TGCGCCAGCAGCCCGTCGGCTGATAACACCGGGGAGCTGTTTTTT
D gene: NA
clone size: NA
V gene: TRBV5-1
J gene: TRBJ2-2

CDR3 protein: CASSPSYYGGGYTF
CDR3 DNA: TGTGCCAGCAGCCCCTCCTACTACGGTGGGGGCTACACCTTC
D gene: NA
clone size: many
V gene: TRBV14
J gene: TRBJ1-2

CDR3 protein: CASSLAFAGYIWETQYF
CDR3 DNA: TGCGCCAGCAGCTTGGCGTTTGCGGGATATATATGGGAGACCCAGTACTTC
D gene: NA
clone size: NA
V gene: TRBV5-1
J gene: TRBJ2-5

CDR3 protein: CASTRQGFYNEQFF
CDR3 DNA: TGTGCCAGCACCAGACAGGGGTTCTACAATGAGCAGTTCTTC
D gene: TRBD1
clone size: few
V gene: TRBV6-1
J gene: TRBJ2-1

CDR3 protein: CASSQASQGAYTGELFF
CDR3 DNA: TGTGCCAGCAGCCAAGCATCACAGGGGGCGTACACCGGGGAGCTGTTTTTT
D gene: TRBD1
clone size: many
V gene: TRBV4-2
J gene: TRBJ2-2

CDR3 protein: CASSVVGGGTEAFF
CDR3 DNA: TGTGCCAGCAGCGTAGTAGGGGGCGGCACTGAAGCTTTCTTT
D gene: TRBD1
clone size: NA
V gene: TRBV9
J gene: TRBJ1-1

CDR3 protein: CSVEVRLGLEQFF
CDR3 DNA: TGCAGCGTTGAAGTTCGGCTCGGATTAGAGCAGTTCTTC
D gene: NA
clone size: many
V gene: TRBV29-1
J gene: TRBJ2-1

CDR3 protein: CASSSPTGNNEQFF
CDR3 DNA: TGTGCCAGCAGCTCCCCGACAGGGAACAATGAGCAGTTCTTC
D gene: TRBD1
clone size: NA
V gene: TRBV7-9
J gene: TRBJ2-1

CDR3 protein: CASSQAPLSGSYNEQFF
CDR3 DNA: TGCGCCAGCAGCCAAGCGCCGTTGAGCGGGAGTTACAATGAGCAGTTCTTC
D gene: TRBD2
clone size: few
V gene: TRBV4-3
J gene: TRBJ2-1

CDR3 protein: CASSYGQGPYNEQFF
CDR3 DNA: TGTGCCAGCAGTTACGGGCAGGGTCCCTACAATGAGCAGTTCTTC
D gene: NA
clone size: NA
V gene: TRBV6-2/TRBV6-3
J gene: TRBJ2-1

CDR3 protein: CSARDLGGHEQFF
CDR3 DNA: TGCAGTGCTAGAGATCTTGGCGGGCACGAGCAGTTCTTC
D gene: NA
clone size: NA
V gene: TRBV20-1
J gene: TRBJ2-1

CDR3 protein: CASSLEPGQTEAFF
CDR3 DNA: TGCGCCAGCAGCTTGGAACCTGGGCAGACTGAAGCTTTCTTT
D gene: NA
clone size: many
V gene: TRBV5-1
J gene: TRBJ1-1

CDR3 protein: CASSRTAGESYEQYF
CDR3 DNA: TGTGCCAGCAGCCGGACTGCCGGGGAGAGCTACGAGCAGTACTTC
D gene: NA
clone size: many
V gene: TRBV27
J gene: TRBJ2-7

CDR3 protein: CASSPPWTSTGELFF
CDR3 DNA: TGTGCCAGTAGTCCCCCGTGGACGAGCACCGGGGAGCTGTTTTTT
D gene: NA
clone size: once
V gene: TRBV19
J gene: TRBJ2-2